The 4 T cell receptor beta chains below come from one sample, sequenced in a study of blood T cell repertoires in COVID-19. Produced via immunoSEQ multiplex PCR; TCRdb's table is partial and in-frame only. The sample lists some 150,000 clones, approximately 88% occurring once. Sample: peripheral blood. Receptors were obtained from a human donor in a cohort sampled during active COVID-19.

This rearrangement joins TRBV5-1 to TRBJ1-2, with TRBD1 matching over 7 bases. V trimming: 4 bases; J trimming: 4 bases; junction bases outside the gene matches: 4. The CDR3 runs 13 residues. The germline CDR1 and CDR2 sequences are SGHRS and YFSETQ. CDR3 residues: CASSPGQSYGYTF. DNA for the CDR3: TGCGCCAGCAGCCCGGGACAGAGCTATGGCTACACCTTC.

The chain combines TRBV6-5 with TRBJ2-2; D is perhaps TRBD1 (5 bases). Germline V gene lookup returns CDR1 MNHEY and CDR2 SVGAGI. Trimming cost V 7 bases and J 3 bases, with 9 bases left between them. The CDR3 runs 13 residues. As DNA, the CDR3 is TGTGCCAGCAATTTCAGGGACACCGGGGAGCTGTTTTTT. Protein sequence: CASNFRDTGELFF.

V usage is TRBV29-1 and J usage is TRBJ1-1; TRBD1 aligns across 7 bases. CDR3 size: 14 residues. The V and J ends lost 7 bases and 0 bases, in that order; junction bases with no gene match: 8. Germline-derived CDR1 and CDR2 are SQVTM and ANQGSEA. Here the CDR3 reads CSANRQGMNTEAFF. The CDR3, as DNA: TGCAGCGCAAACAGACAGGGTATGAACACTGAAGCTTTCTTT.

This clone has only one observation. This chain links TRBV12-2 with TRBJ2-5; the table's D call of TRBD1 was not tested on the DNA. TRBV12-2 has pseudogene status. The CDR3 contains 13 residues. The CDR3 sequence: CASRLFTGETQYF. The CDR3 nucleotides read TGTGCAAGTCGCTTGTTTACAGGGGAGACCCAGTACTTC.